The entry below gives a single TCR beta chain sequence along with its context. The antigen is undetermined. This specimen belongs to a study of blood T cells in healthy people across ages. The study's findings and limits: The authors considered diversity estimates from one million T cells to be underestimates.

V dropped 5 bases and J dropped 9; count of bases not matched to a gene: 8. Germline CDR1 and CDR2: SGHNT and YENEEA. CDR3 size: 14 residues. Using a J-beta primer mix together with a sample-barcoded 5' primer, a second PCR was run for roughly 6 to 11 cycles. A template-switch adaptor with 12 random nucleotides tagged each cDNA molecule. Using its own MiXCR run on the 5' RACE reads, TCRdb lists one record per CDR3 protein. The sample comprises around 800,000 distinct CDR3 sequences, around 42% of which are singletons, and approximately 19% rests with the top ten. The sample taken for sequencing was blood. The TCR comes from a man between 60 and 75 years old in good health. J is TRBJ1-2 and V is TRBV11-3; 11 bases match TRBD1. DNA of the CDR3: TGTGCCAGCAGCCGTATTGGACAGGGGGCGAGCTACACCTTC. It specifies CASSRIGQGASYTF.